The T cell receptor beta chain under discussion was sequenced for a study of cytomegalovirus exposure and HLA in healthy donors. In its sample, this clone ranks as medium-sized. PCR involved 60 Vbeta and 13 Jbeta primers. Sequenced by immunoSEQ multiplex PCR; TCRdb stores in-frame clones only, minus some. The sample records 110,000 or so clones, under 80% being singletons. Germline CDR1 GTSNPN, CDR2 SVGIG (reference sequence). V gave up 2 bases and J gave up 4 bases, with 11 bases separating them. The CDR3 length is 13 residues. Sequencing used PBMCs. This chain joins TRBV30 and TRBJ1-1; D might be TRBD1 (5 bases). The TCR originated in a woman in her forties in good health and CMV-seropositive. CDR3 nucleotide sequence: TGTGCCTGGAGTCCAGGGTTCACCACTGAAGCTTTCTTT. Its translation: CAWSPGFTTEAFF. Drawing the rest from reference TRBV30 and TRBJ1-1, the complete variable domain is SQTIHQWPATLVQPVGSPLSLECTVEGTSNPNLYWYRQAAGRGLQLLFYSVGIGQISSEVPQNLSASRPQDRQFILSSKKLLLSDSGFYLCAWSPGFTTEAFFGQGTRLTVV.